These 18 T cell receptor beta chains share one sample of origin, sequenced in a study of T cells expressing NK-cell markers. From its re-call of the 5' RACE reads, TCRdb lists each CDR3 protein once, without DNA. The sample shows some 500,000 distinct CDR3 sequences, and roughly 1.4% sits with its ten largest clones. Sequencing used blood T cells: a sorted CD56 or NKG2C T cell subset, CD4+ or CD8+ T cells, or bulk PBMC T cells (not recorded which). These receptors all stem from a woman aged 45-65 years in good health.

By frequency, this clonotype is medium-sized (0.01 to 0.1%). The rearrangement joins TRBV9 to TRBJ2-1; the TCRdb D gene call, TRBD2, has no DNA to confirm it. This CDR3 contains 16 residues. Germline CDR1 SGDLS, CDR2 YYNGEE. CDR3: CASSVRGREGVNEQFF.

The rearrangement links TRBV5-1 to TRBJ1-1. Germline V CDR1 and CDR2: SGHRS, YFSETQ. There are 13 residues in the CDR3. CDR3 amino acids: CASSLRDEGGAFF.

The rearrangement joins TRBV5-1 to TRBJ2-3; TCRdb's D gene call, TRBD1, goes unchecked for lack of DNA. The CDR3 sequence is 17 residues long. Germline lookup yields CDR1 SGHRS and CDR2 YFSETQ. The CDR3: CASSLASLQGAPDTQYF.

This CDR3 reads CASSQATVQGNTEAFF. This sequence joins TRBV3-1 and TRBJ1-1; TCRdb reports TRBD1, a call that lacks DNA to check it against. This CDR3 has 16 amino acids. Per germline, CDR1 LGHDT and CDR2 YNNKEL (reference sequence).

The chain links TRBV27 to TRBJ1-1; absent DNA, TCRdb's TRBD1 call cannot be checked. The CDR3 contains 14 residues. Germline V CDR1 and CDR2: MNHEY, SMNVEV (reference sequence). This CDR3 reads CASSFRGRNTEAFF.

The chain links TRBV10-1 to TRBJ2-1; TCRdb gives TRBD2 as the D gene, but with no DNA this cannot be confirmed. Germline CDR1 is WNHNN and CDR2 is SYGVQD (reference sequence). The CDR3 extends over 16 amino acids. The CDR3 is CASTPRSGSAPNEQFF.

V and J are TRBV4-2 and TRBJ2-5; TCRdb indicates TRBD2, and absent DNA this call remains unverified. The germline CDR1 and CDR2 sequences are LGHNA and YNFKEQ. There are 14 residues in the CDR3. CDR3 amino acids: CASSQRGGGETQYF.

This chain uses TRBV5-1 with TRBJ2-1; TCRdb reports TRBD1, a call that lacks DNA to check it against. The CDR3 is 13 amino acids. Germline V gene data show CDR1 as SGHRS and CDR2 as YFSETQ. CDR3: CATGTPGFDEQFF.

The chain couples TRBV20-1 to TRBJ2-7; the TCRdb call, TRBD1, lacks DNA for checking. This CDR3 region has 12 residues. Germline-derived CDR1 and CDR2 are DFQATT and SNEGSKA (reference sequence). The CDR3 region is CSATRDRQEQYF.

The chain employs TRBV4-1 and TRBJ2-1. Germline CDR1 is MGHRA and CDR2 is YSYEKL. The CDR3 has 13 amino acids. The CDR3 spells CASSQLFRHEQFF.

The chain uses TRBV20-1 and TRBJ2-2; TCRdb's D call, TRBD2, is unchecked because there is no DNA. This CDR3 spans 16 amino acids. CDR1 and CDR2 from the germline V gene are DFQATT and SNEGSKA (reference sequence). The CDR3 sequence is CSASRASGTGAGELFF.

The gene calls are TRBV3-1 and TRBJ2-7; TCRdb returns TRBD1, unconfirmable since there is no DNA. Germline CDR1 is LGHDT and CDR2 is YNNKEL (reference sequence). The CDR3 consists of 15 residues. The CDR3 sequence: CASSPWGTGGYEQYF.

The rearrangement joins TRBV6-6 to TRBJ2-2; TCRdb's D call, TRBD1, is unchecked because there is no DNA. The germline V gene has CDR1 MNHNY and CDR2 SVGAGI (reference sequence). The CDR3 is 15 residues long. The chain's CDR3 is CASTQRSRGTGELFF.

The CDR3 loop is CASSFGLVTDTQYF. This chain uses TRBV6-2 or TRBV6-3 with TRBJ2-3; TCRdb lists TRBD2, though no DNA is available to test this call. Germline assignment: CDR1 MNHEY and CDR2 SVGEGT. There are 14 residues in the CDR3.

The chain uses TRBV5-1 and TRBJ2-1; TCRdb gives TRBD2 as the D gene, but with no DNA this cannot be confirmed. This CDR3 region has 14 residues. Germline assignment: CDR1 SGHRS and CDR2 YFSETQ. This chain's CDR3 is CASSLGTSGVEQFF. Filled out from reference TRBV5-1 and TRBJ2-1, the complete variable domain reads KAGVTQTPRYLIKTRGQQVTLSCSPISGHRSVSWYQQTPGQGLQFLFEYFSETQRNKGNFPGRFSGRQFSNSRSEMNVSTLELGDSALYLCASSLGTSGVEQFFGPGTRLTVL.

The gene calls are TRBV4-1 and TRBJ2-3; TCRdb picks TRBD1, but there is no DNA to check that call. The CDR3 runs 15 residues. Germline V gene lookup returns CDR1 MGHRA and CDR2 YSYEKL. The CDR3 protein is CASSQGWGEPDTQYF.

V usage is TRBV5-1 and J usage is TRBJ2-7; TCRdb returns TRBD2, unconfirmable since there is no DNA. CDR3 length: 15 residues. CDR1 is SGHRS, CDR2 YFSETQ, per germline. Here the CDR3 reads CASSLLAGEAYEQYF. Based on the CDR3 plus reference TRBV5-1 and TRBJ2-7, the full variable domain is KAGVTQTPRYLIKTRGQQVTLSCSPISGHRSVSWYQQTPGQGLQFLFEYFSETQRNKGNFPGRFSGRQFSNSRSEMNVSTLELGDSALYLCASSLLAGEAYEQYFGPGTRLTVT.

The chain uses TRBV5-1 and TRBJ1-1; lacking DNA, the TRBD1 call made by TCRdb goes unchecked. This CDR3 is 14 amino acids long. Germline CDR1 SGHRS, CDR2 YFSETQ. The CDR3: CASYSPGTNTEAFF.